Listed here is a single T cell receptor (beta chain). The sample belongs to a study of blood T cell repertoires in COVID-19. In the original workflow: Scientists estimated how many nucleated cells there were by amplifying reference gene primers. The protocol was immunoSEQ multiplex PCR, while the TCRdb copy is restricted to in-frame clones and leaves out a portion. Clonal size and the V and J genes are those of that table, whereas D and trimming came from the DNA. The table includes under 250,000 clones, 75% to 90% detected once. CDR1 and CDR2 from the germline V gene are SGHTA and FQGTGA. The CDR3 loop spans 16 amino acids. V shed 5 bases and J 3 bases; nucleotides not matched to a gene: 5.

The chain carries TRBV7-3 and TRBJ2-1; the match to TRBD2 covers 12 bases. This TCR was recovered from a man aged 40-55 years with acute or convalescent COVID-19. Input material: peripheral blood. The CDR3 protein is CASSTLAGGHYNEQFF. CDR3 nucleotide sequence: TGTGCCAGCAGCACCCTAGCGGGAGGGCACTACAATGAGCAGTTCTTC.